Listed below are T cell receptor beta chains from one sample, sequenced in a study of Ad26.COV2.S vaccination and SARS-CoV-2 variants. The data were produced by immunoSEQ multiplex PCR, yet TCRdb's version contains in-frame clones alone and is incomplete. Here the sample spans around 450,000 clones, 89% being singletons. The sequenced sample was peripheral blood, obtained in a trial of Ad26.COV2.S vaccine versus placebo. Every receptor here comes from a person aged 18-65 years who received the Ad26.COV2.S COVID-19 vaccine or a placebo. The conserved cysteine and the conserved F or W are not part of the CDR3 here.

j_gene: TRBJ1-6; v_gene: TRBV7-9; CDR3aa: ASSLGSSYNSPLH
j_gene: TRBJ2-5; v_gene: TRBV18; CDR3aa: ASSPEGHRETQY
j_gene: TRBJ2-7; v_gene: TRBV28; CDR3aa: ASSLNNPGQGFREQY
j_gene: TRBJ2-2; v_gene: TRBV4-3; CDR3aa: ASRSRLADTGELF
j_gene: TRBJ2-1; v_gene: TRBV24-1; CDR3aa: ATSDIGTGLTYNEQF
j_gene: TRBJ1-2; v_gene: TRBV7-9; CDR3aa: ASSATVNYGYT
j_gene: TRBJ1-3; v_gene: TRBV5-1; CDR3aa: ASRGTGTGNTIY
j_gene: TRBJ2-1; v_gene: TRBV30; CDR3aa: AWSVLPSRNEQF
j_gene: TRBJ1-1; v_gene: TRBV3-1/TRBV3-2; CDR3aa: ASSQGGGLFNTEAF
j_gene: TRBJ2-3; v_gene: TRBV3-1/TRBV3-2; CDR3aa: ASSQVGGRSIPDTQY
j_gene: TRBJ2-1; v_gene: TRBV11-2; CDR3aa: ASSRRVQSGRAHNEQF
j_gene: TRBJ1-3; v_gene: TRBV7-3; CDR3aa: ASSFKDNRDPSSGNTIY
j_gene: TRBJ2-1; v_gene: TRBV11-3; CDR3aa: ASSLEGGPNNEQF
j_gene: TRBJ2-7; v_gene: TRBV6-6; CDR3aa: ASKLAGGAYEQY
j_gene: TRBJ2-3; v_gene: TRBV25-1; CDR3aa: ASSPLAGATDTQY
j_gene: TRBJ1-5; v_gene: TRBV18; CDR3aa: ASSPTGGPDQPQH
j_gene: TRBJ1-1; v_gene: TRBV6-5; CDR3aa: ASRVPGGADTEAF
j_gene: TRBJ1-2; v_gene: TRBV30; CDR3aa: AWSVRGDGYT
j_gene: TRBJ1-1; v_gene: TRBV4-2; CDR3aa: ASSHTGSEAF
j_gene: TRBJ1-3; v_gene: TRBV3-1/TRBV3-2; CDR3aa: ASSPGGNTIY
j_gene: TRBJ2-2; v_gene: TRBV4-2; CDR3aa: ASSPRRGVPGELF
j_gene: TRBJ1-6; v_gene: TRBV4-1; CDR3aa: ASSQAHSQAGNSPLH
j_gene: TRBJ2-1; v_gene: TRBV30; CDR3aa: ACKRPRGGNEQF
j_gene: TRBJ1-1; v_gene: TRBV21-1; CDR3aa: ASTKGRSEAF
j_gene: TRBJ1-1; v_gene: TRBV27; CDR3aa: ASCSGANMNTEAF
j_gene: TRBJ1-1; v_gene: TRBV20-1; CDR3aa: SAKHFEAF
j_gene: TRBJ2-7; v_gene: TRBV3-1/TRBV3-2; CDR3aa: ASSQVAYEQY
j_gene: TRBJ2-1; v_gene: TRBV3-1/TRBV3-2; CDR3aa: ASSGGLAGVGYNEQF
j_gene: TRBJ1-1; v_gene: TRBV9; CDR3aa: ASSVGLGTGDTEAF
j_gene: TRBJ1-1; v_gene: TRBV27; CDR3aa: ASSQDRETEAF
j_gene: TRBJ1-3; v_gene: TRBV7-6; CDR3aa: ASSSTGATGNTIY
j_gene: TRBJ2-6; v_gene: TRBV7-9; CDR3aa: ASSLVSLFGVSGANVLT
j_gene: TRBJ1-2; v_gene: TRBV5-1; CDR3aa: ASSLGTANYGYT
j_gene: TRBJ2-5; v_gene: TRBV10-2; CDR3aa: ASSPSYQETQY
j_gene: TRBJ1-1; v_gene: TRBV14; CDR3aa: ASSQVSRGEAF
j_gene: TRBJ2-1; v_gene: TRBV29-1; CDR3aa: SVEASRGALSSYNEQF
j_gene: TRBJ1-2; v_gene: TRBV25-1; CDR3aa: ASSESGTAHGYT
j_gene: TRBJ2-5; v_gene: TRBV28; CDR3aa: ASSPYRIQETQY
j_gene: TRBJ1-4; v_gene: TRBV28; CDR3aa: ASSLPDRVNEKLF
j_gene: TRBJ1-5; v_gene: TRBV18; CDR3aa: ASSPQGDQPQH
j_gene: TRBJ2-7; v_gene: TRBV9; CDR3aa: ASSSTGQGYEQY
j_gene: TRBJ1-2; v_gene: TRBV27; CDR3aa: ASSLLGLEGARNYGYT
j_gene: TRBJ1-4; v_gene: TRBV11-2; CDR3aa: ASSSRRVEKLF
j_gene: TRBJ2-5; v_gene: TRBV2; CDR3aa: ASLNAAYQETQY
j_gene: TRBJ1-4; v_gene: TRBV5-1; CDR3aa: ASSLGSTTTNEKLF
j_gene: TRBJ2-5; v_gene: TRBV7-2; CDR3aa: ASSFGRSLETQY
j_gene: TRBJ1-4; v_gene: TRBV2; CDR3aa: ASSAWTGSEKLF
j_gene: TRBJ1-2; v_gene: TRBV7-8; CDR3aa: ASSLVLDSYGYT
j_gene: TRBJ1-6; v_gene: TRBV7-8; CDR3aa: ASSLDNNSPLH
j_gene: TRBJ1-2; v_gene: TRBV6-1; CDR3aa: ASSEQGRDYGYT
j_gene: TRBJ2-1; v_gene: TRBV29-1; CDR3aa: SVDLMVNEQF
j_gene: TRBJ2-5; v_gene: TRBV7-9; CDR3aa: ASSLLQGSETQY
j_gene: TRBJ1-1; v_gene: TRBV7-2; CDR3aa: ASSRDRGDTEAF
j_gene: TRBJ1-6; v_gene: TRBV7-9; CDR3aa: ASSSFRDPNSPLH
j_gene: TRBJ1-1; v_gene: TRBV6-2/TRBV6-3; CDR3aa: ASSQAPGQSGTEAF